This T cell receptor (beta chain) was documented in a study of blood T cells in healthy people across ages. Germline CDR1 and CDR2: LNHNV and YYDKDF (reference sequence). Trimming removed 2 bases from V and 7 bases from J, with 9 bases in between. The length of the CDR3 is 12 residues. Using a J-beta primer mix together with a sample-barcoded 5' primer, a second PCR was run for roughly 7 to 12 cycles. TCRdb re-called the 5' RACE reads through MiXCR, storing one row per CDR3 protein. Here the sample spans about 570,000 distinct CDR3 sequences, about 25% being singletons. The specimen was blood. The V and J genes are TRBV15 and TRBJ2-7; D remains unclear. This sequence was found in a woman aged 70-85 years in good health. CDR3 nucleotides: TGTGCCACCAGCAGACCCCTCTCTGAGCAGTACTTC. Translated: CATSRPLSEQYF. Drawing the rest from reference TRBV15 and TRBJ2-7, the complete variable domain is DAMVIQNPRYQVTQFGKPVTLSCSQTLNHNVMYWYQQKSSQAPKLLFHYYDKDFNNEADTPDNFQSRRPNTSFCFLDIRSPGLGDTAMYLCATSRPLSEQYFGPGTRLTVT.